Listed here are 25 T cell receptor beta chains from one sample, sequenced in a study of cytomegalovirus exposure and HLA in healthy donors. Clones were read by immunoSEQ multiplex PCR, and TCRdb kept only the in-frame ones, dropping some. The data hold roughly 310,000 clones, with 88% observed a single time. Sequenced input: PBMCs. Every receptor here comes from a young man in good health and CMV-seronegative.

The gene calls are TRBV19 and TRBJ2-5; TRBD2 matches at 12 bases. J lost 0 bases, V lost 6 bases, and 5 bases had no gene match. The CDR3 totals 16 residues. Germline values: CDR1 LNHDA, CDR2 SQIVND (reference sequence). The CDR3 loop reads CASRGGLAGNQETQYF. The CDR3 nucleotides are TGTGCCAGTAGAGGGGGACTAGCGGGTAACCAAGAGACCCAGTACTTC.

The V and J genes are TRBV27 and TRBJ1-4; perhaps TRBD1 as D (5 bases). The CDR3 runs 15 residues. Trimming cost V 6 bases and J 3 bases, with 14 bases left between them. Germline V gene sequence: CDR1 MNHEY, CDR2 SMNVEV (reference sequence). CDR3 amino acids: CASSPGGRPNEKLFF. In nucleotides, the CDR3 is TGTGCCAGCAGCCCCGGGGGTCGACCTAATGAAAAACTGTTTTTT.

This rearrangement joins TRBV9 to TRBJ1-2, with TRBD1 as a possible D gene (6 bases). The CDR3 sequence is 14 residues long. Per germline, CDR1 SGDLS and CDR2 YYNGEE. V dropped 4 bases and J dropped 2 bases, with 12 bases sitting between them. CDR3 residues: CASSFGTNNYGYTF. CDR3 coding DNA: TGTGCCAGCAGCTTCGGGACAAACAACTATGGCTACACCTTC.

The rearrangement uses TRBV7-9 and TRBJ2-5, with 7 bases matching TRBD2. CDR3 length: 16 residues. CDR1 is SEHNR, CDR2 FQNEAQ, per germline (reference sequence). With 1 base clipped from V and 5 bases from J, the junction kept 10 bases outside the gene matches. The CDR3 nucleotides read TGTGCCAGCAGCTTAGGGCCAGCGGGGCCAAGGGAGACCCAGTACTTC. Translated, it gives CASSLGPAGPRETQYF.

The rearrangement links TRBV5-1 to TRBJ2-2; D unresolved. The V end was cut by 4 bases, the J end by 1 base, with 8 bases between. The CDR3 totals 14 residues. Germline V gene lookup returns CDR1 SGHRS and CDR2 YFSETQ. The CDR3 DNA reads as TGCGCCAGCAGCCGAATAGAGAACACCGGGGAGCTGTTTTTT. Encoded protein: CASSRIENTGELFF. The full variable domain, completed using reference TRBV5-1 and TRBJ2-2, is KAGVTQTPRYLIKTRGQQVTLSCSPISGHRSVSWYQQTPGQGLQFLFEYFSETQRNKGNFPGRFSGRQFSNSRSEMNVSTLELGDSALYLCASSRIENTGELFFGEGSRLTVL.

The chain joins TRBV19 to TRBJ2-7; TRBD2 matches at 8 bases. This CDR3 is built from 12 residues. Trimming cost V 7 bases and J 5 bases; bases outside gene matches: 4. The germline V gene encodes CDR1 LNHDA and CDR2 SQIVND (reference sequence). The CDR3 DNA reads as TGTGCCAGTACCGGGGGGGCGGACGAGCAGTACTTC. This encodes CASTGGADEQYF.

The genes are TRBV9 and TRBJ2-5; 12 nucleotides align to TRBD2. CDR1 is SGDLS and CDR2 is YYNGEE in the germline V gene. The CDR3 loop spans 16 amino acids. Germline trimming cut 6 bases from V and 4 bases from J; bases unmatched to any gene: 10. The CDR3 loop reads CASTFSSGGAGETQYF. CDR3 DNA: TGTGCCAGCACCTTTTCTAGCGGGGGGGCCGGAGAGACCCAGTACTTC.

The genes are TRBV7-9 and TRBJ1-2, with 8 bases matching TRBD1. CDR1 is SEHNR, CDR2 FQNEAQ, per germline (reference sequence). CDR3 length: 13 residues. The ends lost 5 bases at V and 3 bases at J; junction bases unmatched: 2. DNA for the CDR3: TGTGCCAGCAGCATGACAGGGGACTATGGCTACACCTTC. Translating gives CASSMTGDYGYTF.

The chain has TRBV7-7 and TRBJ2-3; no clear D. Trimming removed 0 bases from V and 4 bases from J, with 8 bases in between. In germline, CDR1 is SSHAT, CDR2 FNYEAQ (reference sequence). The CDR3 is 14 amino acids. The CDR3 sequence: CASSLAPSSDTQYF. The CDR3, as DNA: TGTGCCAGCAGCTTAGCGCCGAGTTCAGATACGCAGTATTTT.

V usage is TRBV19 and J usage is TRBJ1-2, with D perhaps matching TRBD1 (5 bases). This CDR3 spans 14 amino acids. Per the germline V gene, CDR1 is LNHDA and CDR2 is SQIVND (reference sequence). V lost 9 bases, J lost 7 bases, and 21 bases lay in between. CDR3 amino acids: CASQTGQGWGGYTF. As DNA, the CDR3 is TGTGCCAGCCAAACCGGGCAGGGATGGGGTGGCTACACCTTC.

This clone was picked up a small number of times. The chain has TRBV18 and TRBJ1-2; D may be TRBD1 (6 bases). The germline gives CDR1 KGHSH, CDR2 LQKENI. CDR3 length: 14 residues. The V end lost 5 bases, the J end lost 4 bases, and 14 bases lay between the germline ends. Here the CDR3 reads CASSSSDRPYGYTF. CDR3 coding DNA: TGTGCCAGCTCATCTTCAGACAGGCCCTATGGCTACACCTTC.

The gene calls are TRBV19 and TRBJ1-1, with D perhaps TRBD1 (6 bases). The V end lost 11 bases, the J end lost 0 bases, and 13 bases lay between the germline ends. The germline CDR1 and CDR2 sequences are LNHDA and SQIVND (reference sequence). The CDR3 extends over 13 amino acids. CDR3 sequence reads: CAAGQTMNTEAFF. CDR3 DNA: TGTGCCGCCGGACAGACAATGAACACTGAAGCTTTCTTT.

This clone was recorded once. This chain joins TRBV11-2 and TRBJ2-7, with a possible D match to TRBD1 (6 bases). V lost 7 bases to trimming and J lost 4 bases, with 17 bases between them. This CDR3 has 14 residues. Germline assignment: CDR1 SGHAT and CDR2 FQNNGV. The CDR3 spells CASKPGTRLYEQYF. The CDR3 coding sequence is TGTGCCAGCAAACCGGGGACAAGACTTTACGAGCAGTACTTC.

The chain couples TRBV6-1 to TRBJ2-7, with 8 bases identical to TRBD1. The CDR3 covers 13 residues. J was trimmed by 7 bases and V by 11 bases; bases with no gene match: 13. Germline values: CDR1 MNHNS, CDR2 SASEGT. CDR3 protein: CAVQGAEVGEQYF. CDR3 nucleotide sequence: TGTGCCGTCCAGGGGGCAGAGGTGGGTGAGCAGTACTTC.

The rearrangement uses TRBV2 and TRBJ1-2; 7 bases agree with TRBD1. The CDR3 contains 15 residues. Trimming took 2 bases from V and 8 from J; bases not matched to a gene: 11. Per germline, CDR1 SNHLY and CDR2 FYNNEI. The CDR3 DNA is TGTGCCAGCAGTGAATGGGACAGATCAATCCTCGGCTACACCTTC. It encodes CASSEWDRSILGYTF.

V and J are TRBV4-1 and TRBJ2-2, with a possible D match to TRBD1 (5 bases). Trimming took 4 bases from V and 5 from J, leaving 20 bases between them. Germline V lookup: CDR1 MGHRA, CDR2 YSYEKL. CDR3 length: 17 residues. CDR3 coding DNA: TGCGCCAGCAGCCGGCCCCCTCAAGGGGCTCGGACCGGGGAGCTGTTTTTT. Residues: CASSRPPQGARTGELFF.

The V gene is TRBV4-1, the J gene TRBJ2-2; 13 bases line up with TRBD2. The length of the CDR3 is 16 residues. The germline V gene encodes CDR1 MGHRA and CDR2 YSYEKL. V trimming: 4 bases; J trimming: 2 bases; junction bases outside the gene matches: 1. Here the CDR3 reads CASSRLAGGNTGELFF. CDR3 sequence (DNA): TGCGCCAGCAGCCGACTAGCGGGGGGAAACACCGGGGAGCTGTTTTTT.

V gene TRBV13 combines with J gene TRBJ1-1; D is unclear. The length of the CDR3 is 14 residues. The germline CDR1 and CDR2 sequences are PRHDT and FYEKMQ (reference sequence). The V gene lost 5 bases and the J gene lost 6 bases, with 16 bases spanning the gap. Here the CDR3 reads CASSPPRRDPEAFF. The CDR3, as DNA: TGTGCCAGCAGCCCGCCGAGGAGGGATCCTGAAGCTTTCTTT.

The chain links TRBV25-1 to TRBJ1-2; perhaps TRBD1 as D (5 bases). Between the trimmed V and J ends, which lost 4 bases and 5 bases, there was a span of 14 bases. Germline lookup yields CDR1 MGHDK and CDR2 SYGVNS. There are 14 residues in the CDR3. CDR3 DNA: TGTGCCAGCAGTGGCGATCCTGGGGCATATGGCTACACCTTC. Protein: CASSGDPGAYGYTF.

The chain employs TRBV19 and TRBJ1-6; 9 nucleotides line up with TRBD1. Unmatched junction bases numbered 5, after V lost 4 bases and J lost 7 bases. CDR3 size: 15 residues. The germline V gene has CDR1 LNHDA and CDR2 SQIVND (reference sequence). This CDR3 reads CASSTGTGRNSPLHF. The CDR3 nucleotides are TGTGCCAGTAGTACCGGGACAGGGAGAAATTCACCCCTCCACTTT.

This chain joins TRBV6-5 and TRBJ1-2, with D perhaps TRBD1 (5 bases). Germline V gives CDR1 MNHEY, CDR2 SVGAGI. The CDR3 spans 15 residues. Trimming took 5 bases from V and 7 from J, leaving 20 bases between them. CDR3 bases: TGTGCCAGCAGTCAATCGTCAGGGCCCCGGAGTGGCTACACCTTC. Protein product: CASSQSSGPRSGYTF.

CDR3 in DNA: TGTGCCAGCAGCTCGACCCAGGTAGGCGCTGAAGCTTTCTTT. This gives the protein CASSSTQVGAEAFF. V is TRBV7-8 and J is TRBJ1-1; D is unresolved. The V end was cut by 4 bases, the J end by 6 bases, with 15 bases between. This CDR3 spans 14 amino acids. CDR1 and CDR2 (germline): SGHVS, FQNEAQ.

The chain carries TRBV13 and TRBJ2-3; 9 bases are a match to TRBD2. CDR3 length: 16 residues. Germline trimming cut 1 base from V and 4 bases from J; bases unmatched to any gene: 6. Germline values: CDR1 PRHDT, CDR2 FYEKMQ (reference sequence). This CDR3 reads CASSLERGVGADTQYF. In nucleotides, the CDR3 is TGTGCCAGCAGCTTAGAGCGGGGGGTGGGAGCAGATACGCAGTATTTT.

The rearrangement joins TRBV4-1 to TRBJ1-4; no reliable D call. Trimming stripped 0 bases from V and 3 bases from J, with 14 bases between. This CDR3 is 17 amino acids long. Germline V lookup: CDR1 MGHRA, CDR2 YSYEKL. CDR3 DNA: TGCGCCAGCAGCCAAGATCTAGCGAATTCACCTAATGAAAAACTGTTTTTT. Amino acid sequence: CASSQDLANSPNEKLFF.

This clone has just one count. The chain carries TRBV7-2 and TRBJ2-7; D not certain. V lost 5 bases and J lost 1, with 18 bases in between. This CDR3 has 16 residues. Germline CDR1 is SGHTA and CDR2 is FQGNSA. The CDR3 bases are TGTGCCAGCAGCGCCGAGGCGGCCATTCCTTCCTACGAGCAGTACTTC. Its protein product is CASSAEAAIPSYEQYF.